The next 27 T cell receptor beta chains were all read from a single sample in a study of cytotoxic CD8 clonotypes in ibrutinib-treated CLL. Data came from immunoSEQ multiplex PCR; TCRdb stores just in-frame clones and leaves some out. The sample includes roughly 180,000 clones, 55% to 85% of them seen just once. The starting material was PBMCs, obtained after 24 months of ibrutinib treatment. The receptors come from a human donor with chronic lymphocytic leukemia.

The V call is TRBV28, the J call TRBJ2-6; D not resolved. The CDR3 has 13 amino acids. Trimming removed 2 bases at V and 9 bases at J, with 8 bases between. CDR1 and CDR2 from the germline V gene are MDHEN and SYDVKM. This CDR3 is CASSLDLYNVLTF. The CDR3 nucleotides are TGTGCCAGCAGTTTAGACTTATACAACGTCCTGACTTTC.

In nucleotides, the CDR3 is TGTGCCTCAACAACAGGGGGCACATTTACTGAAGCTTTCTTT. Amino acid sequence: CASTTGGTFTEAFF. The chain uses TRBV30 and TRBJ1-1, with 9 nucleotides matching TRBD1. This CDR3 comprises 14 residues. Per germline, CDR1 GTSNPN and CDR2 SVGIG (reference sequence). V gave up 7 bases and J gave up 5 bases; unmatched junction bases: 11.

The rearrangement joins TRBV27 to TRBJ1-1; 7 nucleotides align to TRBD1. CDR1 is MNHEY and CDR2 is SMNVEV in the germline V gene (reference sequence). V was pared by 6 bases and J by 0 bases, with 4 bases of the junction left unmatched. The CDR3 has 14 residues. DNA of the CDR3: TGTGCCAGCAGGGAGGGGGCGGTGAACACTGAAGCTTTCTTT. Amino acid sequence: CASREGAVNTEAFF.

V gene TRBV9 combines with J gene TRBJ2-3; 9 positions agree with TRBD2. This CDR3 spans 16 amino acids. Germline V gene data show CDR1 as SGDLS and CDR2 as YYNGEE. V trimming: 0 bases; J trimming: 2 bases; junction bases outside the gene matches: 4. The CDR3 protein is CASSVDPSGNTDTQYF. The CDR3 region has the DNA TGTGCCAGCAGCGTAGATCCTAGCGGGAACACAGATACGCAGTATTTT.

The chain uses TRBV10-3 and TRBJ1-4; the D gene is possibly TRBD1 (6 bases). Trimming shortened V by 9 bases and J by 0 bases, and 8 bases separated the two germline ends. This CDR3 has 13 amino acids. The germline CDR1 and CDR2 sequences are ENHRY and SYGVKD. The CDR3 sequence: CAIGQSTNEKLFF. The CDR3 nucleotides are TGTGCCATAGGACAGTCAACTAATGAAAAACTGTTTTTT.

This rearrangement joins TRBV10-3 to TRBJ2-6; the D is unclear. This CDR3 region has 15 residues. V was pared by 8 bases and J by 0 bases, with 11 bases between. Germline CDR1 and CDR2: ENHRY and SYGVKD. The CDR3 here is CAIDGRNSGANVLTF. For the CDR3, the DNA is TGTGCCATCGACGGACGGAACTCTGGGGCCAACGTCCTGACTTTC.

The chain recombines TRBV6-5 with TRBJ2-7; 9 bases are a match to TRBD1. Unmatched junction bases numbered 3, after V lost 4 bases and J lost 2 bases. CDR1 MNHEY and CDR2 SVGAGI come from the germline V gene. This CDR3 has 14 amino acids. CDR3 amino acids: CASSSTGGTYEQYF. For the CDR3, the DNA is TGTGCCAGCAGTTCGACAGGGGGAACCTACGAGCAGTACTTC.

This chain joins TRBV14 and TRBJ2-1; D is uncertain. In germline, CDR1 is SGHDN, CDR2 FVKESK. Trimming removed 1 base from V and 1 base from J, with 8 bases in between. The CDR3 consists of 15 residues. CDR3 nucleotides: TGTGCCAGCAGCCAAGCCATACGTTCCTACAATGAGCAGTTCTTC. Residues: CASSQAIRSYNEQFF. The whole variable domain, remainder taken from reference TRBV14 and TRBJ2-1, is EAGVTQFPSHSVIEKGQTVTLRCDPISGHDNLYWYRRVMGKEIKFLLHFVKESKQDESGMPNNRFLAERTGGTYSTLKVQPAELEDSGVYFCASSQAIRSYNEQFFGPGTRLTVL.

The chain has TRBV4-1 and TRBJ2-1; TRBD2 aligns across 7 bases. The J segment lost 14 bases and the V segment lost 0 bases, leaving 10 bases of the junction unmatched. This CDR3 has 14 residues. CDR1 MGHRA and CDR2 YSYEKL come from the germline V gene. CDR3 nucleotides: TGCGCCAGCAGCCAAGATTTTATCAGGACTAGGAAGTTCTTC. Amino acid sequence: CASSQDFIRTRKFF.

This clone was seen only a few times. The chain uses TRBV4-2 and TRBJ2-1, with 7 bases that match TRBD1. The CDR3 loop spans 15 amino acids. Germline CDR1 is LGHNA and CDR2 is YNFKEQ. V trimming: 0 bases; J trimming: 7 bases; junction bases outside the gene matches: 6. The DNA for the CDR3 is TGTGCCAGCAGCCAAGAGAGACAGGGTTTTAATGAGCAGTTCTTC. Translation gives CASSQERQGFNEQFF.

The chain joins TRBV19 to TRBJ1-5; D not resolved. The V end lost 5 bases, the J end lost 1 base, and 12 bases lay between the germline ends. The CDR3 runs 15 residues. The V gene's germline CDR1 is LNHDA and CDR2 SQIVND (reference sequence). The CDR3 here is CASSQPRGSNQPQHF. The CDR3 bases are TGTGCCAGTAGTCAACCCCGTGGGAGCAATCAGCCCCAGCATTTT.

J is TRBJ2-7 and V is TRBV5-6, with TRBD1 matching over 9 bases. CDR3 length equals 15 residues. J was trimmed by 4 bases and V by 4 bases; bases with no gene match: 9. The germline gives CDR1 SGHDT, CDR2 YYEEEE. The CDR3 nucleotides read TGTGCCAGCAGCCCAGGACAGGGGAATAAGTACGAGCAGTACTTC. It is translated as CASSPGQGNKYEQYF.

The CDR3 loop is CASSGDRDTEAFF. In DNA form, the CDR3 reads TGTGCCAGCAGTGGGGACAGGGACACTGAAGCTTTCTTT. V gene TRBV2 combines with J gene TRBJ1-1; TRBD1 agrees at 9 bases. Trimming removed 4 bases from V and 3 bases from J; junction bases left unmatched: 0. The germline V gene has CDR1 SNHLY and CDR2 FYNNEI. The CDR3 length is 13 residues. The variable domain in full, with the rest retrieved from reference TRBV2 and TRBJ1-1, is EPEVTQTPSHQVTQMGQEVILRCVPISNHLYFYWYRQILGQKVEFLVSFYNNEISEKSEIFDDQFSVERPDGSNFTLKIRSTKLEDSAMYFCASSGDRDTEAFFGQGTRLTVV.

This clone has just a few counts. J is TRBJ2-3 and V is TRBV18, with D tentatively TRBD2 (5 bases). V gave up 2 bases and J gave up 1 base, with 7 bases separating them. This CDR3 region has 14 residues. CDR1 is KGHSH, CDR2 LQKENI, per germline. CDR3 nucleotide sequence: TGTGCCAGCTCACCATGGCGGGGCACAGATACGCAGTATTTT. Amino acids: CASSPWRGTDTQYF.

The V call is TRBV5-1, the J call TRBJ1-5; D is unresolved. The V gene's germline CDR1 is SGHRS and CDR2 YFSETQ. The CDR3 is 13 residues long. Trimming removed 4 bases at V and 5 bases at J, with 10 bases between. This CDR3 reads CASSPYQDQPQHF. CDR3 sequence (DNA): TGCGCCAGCAGCCCCTATCAGGATCAGCCCCAGCATTTT.

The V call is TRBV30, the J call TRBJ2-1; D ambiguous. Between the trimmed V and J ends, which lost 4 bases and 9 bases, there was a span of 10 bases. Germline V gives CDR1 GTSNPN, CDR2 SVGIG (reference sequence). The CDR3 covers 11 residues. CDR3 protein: CAWTDGGEQFF. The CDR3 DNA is TGTGCCTGGACAGATGGCGGTGAGCAGTTCTTC.

The CDR3 here is CASSQGGSNSPLHF. In DNA form, the CDR3 reads TGCGCCAGCAGCCAAGGAGGCTCTAATTCACCCCTCCACTTT. V gene TRBV4-3 combines with J gene TRBJ1-6, with D uncertain. Germline assignment: CDR1 LGHNA and CDR2 YSLEER. Trimming left V 1 base short and J 6 bases short, with 7 bases between. This CDR3 has 14 amino acids.

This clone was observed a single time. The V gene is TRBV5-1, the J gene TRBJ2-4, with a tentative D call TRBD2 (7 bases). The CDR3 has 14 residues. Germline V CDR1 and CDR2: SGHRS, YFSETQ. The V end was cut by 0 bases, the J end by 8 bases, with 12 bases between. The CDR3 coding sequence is TGCGCCAGCAGCTTGGACAGGGCGGGAGACATTCAGTACTTC. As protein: CASSLDRAGDIQYF. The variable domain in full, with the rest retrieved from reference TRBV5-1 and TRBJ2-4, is KAGVTQTPRYLIKTRGQQVTLSCSPISGHRSVSWYQQTPGQGLQFLFEYFSETQRNKGNFPGRFSGRQFSNSRSEMNVSTLELGDSALYLCASSLDRAGDIQYFGAGTRLSVL.

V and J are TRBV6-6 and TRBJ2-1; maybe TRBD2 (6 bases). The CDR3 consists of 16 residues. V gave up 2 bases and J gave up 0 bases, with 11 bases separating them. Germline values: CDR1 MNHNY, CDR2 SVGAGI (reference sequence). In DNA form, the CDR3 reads TGTGCCAGCAGTTACCCTAGACTAGACTCCTACAATGAGCAGTTCTTC. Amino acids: CASSYPRLDSYNEQFF.

CDR3 bases: TGTGCCAGCAGCTTAGAGGGGGCCACTGAAGCTTTCTTT. Protein: CASSLEGATEAFF. The V call is TRBV7-2, the J call TRBJ1-1, with TRBD1 identical over 7 bases. Germline V lookup: CDR1 SGHTA, CDR2 FQGNSA. The J segment lost 4 bases and the V segment lost 1 base, leaving 0 bases of the junction unmatched. The CDR3 contains 13 residues.

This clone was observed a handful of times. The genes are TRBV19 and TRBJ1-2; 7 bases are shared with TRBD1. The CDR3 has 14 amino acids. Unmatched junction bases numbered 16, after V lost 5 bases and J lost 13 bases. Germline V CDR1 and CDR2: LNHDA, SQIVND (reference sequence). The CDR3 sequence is CASSVRDSLMLTTF. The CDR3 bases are TGTGCCAGTAGTGTCCGGGACAGTCTCATGTTGACCACCTTC.

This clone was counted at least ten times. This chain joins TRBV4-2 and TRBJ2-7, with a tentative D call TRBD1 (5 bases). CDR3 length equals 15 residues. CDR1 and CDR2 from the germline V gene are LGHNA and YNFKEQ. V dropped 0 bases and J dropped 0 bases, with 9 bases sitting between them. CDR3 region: CASSQDQDNSYEQYF. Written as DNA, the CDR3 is TGTGCCAGCAGCCAAGATCAGGACAACTCCTACGAGCAGTACTTC.

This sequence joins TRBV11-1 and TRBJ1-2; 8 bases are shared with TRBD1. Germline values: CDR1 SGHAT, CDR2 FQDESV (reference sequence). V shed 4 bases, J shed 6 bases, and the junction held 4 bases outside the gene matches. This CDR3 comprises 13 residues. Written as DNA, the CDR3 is TGTGCCAGCAGCTCGACAGGGGACGATGGCTACACCTTC. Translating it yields CASSSTGDDGYTF.

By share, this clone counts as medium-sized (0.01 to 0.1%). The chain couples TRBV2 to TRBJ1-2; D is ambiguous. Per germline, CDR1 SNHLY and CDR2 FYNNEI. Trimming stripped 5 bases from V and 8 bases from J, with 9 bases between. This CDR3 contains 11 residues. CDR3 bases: TGTGCCAGCAGTTTCGAGAGCGGCTACACCTTC. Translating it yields CASSFESGYTF.

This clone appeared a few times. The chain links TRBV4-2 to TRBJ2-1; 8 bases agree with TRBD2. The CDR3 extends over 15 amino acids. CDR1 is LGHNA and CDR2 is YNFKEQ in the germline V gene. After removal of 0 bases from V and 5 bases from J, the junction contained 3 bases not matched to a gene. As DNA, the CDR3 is TGTGCCAGCAGCCAAGAAATAGCGGGACACAATGAGCAGTTCTTC. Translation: CASSQEIAGHNEQFF.

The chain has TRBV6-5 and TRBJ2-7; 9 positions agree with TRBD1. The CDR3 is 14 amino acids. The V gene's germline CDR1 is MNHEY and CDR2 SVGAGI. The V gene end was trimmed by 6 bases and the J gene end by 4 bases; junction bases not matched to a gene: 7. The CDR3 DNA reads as TGTGCCAGCAGGGAAAACAGGGGGCGTTACGAGCAGTACTTC. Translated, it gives CASRENRGRYEQYF.

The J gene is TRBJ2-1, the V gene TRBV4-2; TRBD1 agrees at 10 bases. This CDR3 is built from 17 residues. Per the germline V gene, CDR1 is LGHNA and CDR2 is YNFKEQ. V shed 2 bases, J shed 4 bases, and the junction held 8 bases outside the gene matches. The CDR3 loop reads CASSQQTGTGVYNEQFF. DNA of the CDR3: TGTGCCAGCAGCCAACAAACCGGGACAGGGGTTTACAATGAGCAGTTCTTC.